A single sample gave rise to the 3 T cell receptor beta chains below, sequenced in a study of T cell responses to AZD1222 COVID-19 vaccine. Method: immunoSEQ multiplex PCR; TCRdb's copy keeps in-frame clones and lacks some. This repertoire shows about 110,000 clones, more than 80% found once; its top ten account for 5.5% to 8%. Sample: peripheral blood, taken on day 0 of AZD1222 vaccination. The source is an adult in good health.

J is TRBJ2-7 and V is TRBV20-1, with TRBD2 matching 9 bases. The CDR3 loop spans 15 amino acids. J lost 3 bases, V lost 3 bases, and 9 bases had no gene match. Germline V gene sequence: CDR1 DFQATT, CDR2 SNEGSKA (reference sequence). As DNA, the CDR3 is TGCAGTGCTAGTCCCCTAGCTAGCGGGATCTACGAGCAGTACTTC. Encoded protein: CSASPLASGIYEQYF.

The chain combines TRBV5-4 with TRBJ1-1; a weak D match, TRBD1 (6 bases). Germline CDR1 reads SGHNT; CDR2 reads YYREEE (reference sequence). The CDR3 has 15 amino acids. V lost 5 bases, J lost 4 bases, and 18 bases lay in between. CDR3 bases: TGTGCCAGCAGAGGACCCCAGGGGCAGGGCACTGAAGCTTTCTTT. The encoded protein is CASRGPQGQGTEAFF. The whole variable domain, remainder taken from reference TRBV5-4 and TRBJ1-1, is ETGVTQSPTHLIKTRGQQVTLRCSSQSGHNTVSWYQQALGQGPQFIFQYYREEENGRGNFPPRFSGLQFPNYSSELNVNALELDDSALYLCASRGPQGQGTEAFFGQGTRLTVV.

This clone has a handful of counts. The V call is TRBV5-4, the J call TRBJ1-1, with 7 bases aligning to TRBD1. Looked up from germline, CDR1 is SGHNT and CDR2 is YYREEE (reference sequence). V shed 3 bases, J shed 11 bases, and the junction held 13 bases outside the gene matches. The CDR3 runs 14 residues. As DNA, the CDR3 is TGTGCCAGCAGCTCGAACAGGGGAGGGGGAGGTGCTTTCTTT. Translating it yields CASSSNRGGGGAFF.